This TCR beta chain is drawn from a study of T cells in Graves' hyperthyroidism and ophthalmopathy. Study overall: Peripheral blood was obtained at initial diagnosis, preceding any treatment.

Amplified TCR beta CDR3 regions came from RNA transcripts. HTBI primers were used for first-round RT-PCR of the TCR CDR3. MiXCR, run by TCRdb on the multiplex PCR reads, gives a single entry per CDR3 protein. The sample shows a few hundred thousand distinct CDR3 sequences, 12% to 15% of them seen only once. For this clonotype: Its antigen is unknown.

Patients between 18 and 65 years old had hyperthyroidism, newly diagnosed and lasting under 2 months. It was 10 ml of fresh peripheral blood that supplied the PBMCs. Germline V gene lookup returns CDR1 SGHTA and CDR2 FQGTGA. This CDR3 comprises 14 residues. Trimming left V 2 bases short and J 2 bases short, with 8 bases between. Study-wide points: Most thyroid clonotypes expanded above 0.001 were also detected in blood.

Input material: blood. V and J are TRBV7-3 and TRBJ2-3; no definite D call. The source is a woman under 30 with Graves' hyperthyroidism. CDR3 in amino acids: CASSLGDFTDTQYF. The CDR3 bases are TGTGCCAGCAGCTTAGGTGACTTCACAGATACGCAGTATTTT.